The present T cell receptor beta chain was sequenced within a study of blood T cell repertoires in COVID-19. Study as a whole: Researchers got acute and convalescent COVID-19 samples from the United States, Italy and Spain. Sources were T cells, B-cell-depleted T cells, or PBMCs; the material itself was cDNA or gDNA.

Some clones are missing from TCRdb's copy, which holds only in-frame ones; the method was immunoSEQ multiplex PCR. In the table there are 300,000 to 500,000 clones, nearly 90% of which are singletons. All enrollees were roughly 18 to 89 years old and from 20 to 30 US areas. Clinical histories supplied by participants themselves formed the basis of cohort assignment. The CDR3 contains 14 residues. The J segment lost 6 bases and the V segment lost 2 bases, leaving 5 bases of the junction unmatched. Germline CDR1 GTSNPN, CDR2 SVGIG (reference sequence). Turning to this clone: Different DNA sequences within this sample yield the same CDR3.

The TCR sequence derives from a woman between 40 and 55 years old with acute COVID-19. The chain carries TRBV30 and TRBJ2-1; 9 positions match TRBD2. The material sequenced was PBMCs or T cells enriched from blood (not recorded which). CDR3 DNA: TGTGCCTGGAGTCCGGGACTAGCAGGCAATGAGCAGTTCTTC. This gives the protein CAWSPGLAGNEQFF.